This T cell receptor (beta chain) was obtained from a study of CD8 T cells in ankylosing spondylitis. CDR3 size: 18 residues. CDR1 and CDR2 from the germline V gene are MNHEY and SVGAGI. The V and J ends lost 0 bases and 0 bases, in that order; junction bases with no gene match: 8. This clonotype came up many times. Its specificity is unknown. MiXCR was run by TCRdb on the 5' RACE reads, yielding one entry per CDR3 protein. This sample has fewer than 200,000 distinct CDR3 sequences; over 15% occur once, and the top ten carry roughly 4%. Overall study findings and caveats: Reports of some motif variants in reactive arthritis synovial fluid and blood predate this one. Matched ankylosing spondylitis synovial fluid reportedly showed significant enrichment of disease-linked clones. A motif in TCR beta, a set of about eight highly homologous variants, appeared characteristic of ankylosing spondylitis blood.

Sequenced input: blood, either unsorted or a sorted T cell fraction (not recorded which). The source of this sequence is a male donor under 30 with ankylosing spondylitis or in good health (not recorded which). J is TRBJ1-3 and V is TRBV6-5; 7 bases align to TRBD1. CDR3 sequence (DNA): TGTGCCAGCAGTTACTCTGGGTCGGGACAGTCCTCTGGAAACACCATATATTTT. It codes for CASSYSGSGQSSGNTIYF.